The sequence of this TCR beta chain was determined in a study of T cells after yellow fever vaccination. This clonotype was seen more than once but under ten times. CDR1 and CDR2 (germline): KGHSH, LQKENI. V shed 0 bases and J shed 8 bases, with 8 bases lying between them. The CDR3 is made up of 13 amino acids. One entry per CDR3 protein, called by TCRdb with MiXCR from the 5' RACE reads. Seen here are 300,000 to 350,000 distinct CDR3 sequences, 3.5% to 4.5% observed once, and the top ten hold roughly a fifth. V and J are TRBV18 and TRBJ2-1; D possibly corresponds to TRBD1 (5 bases). The TCR was taken from a man aged 18 to 30 who received the YFV17D yellow fever vaccine. The specimen was PBMCs, collected 15 days after the yellow fever booster vaccination. CDR3 coding DNA: TGTGCCAGCTCACCACCAGGGGTCGATGAGCAGTTCTTC. It codes for CASSPPGVDEQFF.